A single sample gave rise to the 18 T cell receptor beta chains below, sequenced in a study of T cells in Graves' hyperthyroidism and ophthalmopathy. The source material, RNA transcripts, was used to amplify TCR beta CDR3 regions. HTBI primers drove first-round RT-PCR of the TCR CDR3. TCRdb called the multiplex PCR reads again in MiXCR, with one record for every CDR3 protein. The table shows 700,000 or so distinct CDR3 sequences, with approximately 16% occurring only once. The sequenced material came from blood. These receptor sequences come from a man between 18 and 29 years old with Graves' hyperthyroidism.

This clonotype appeared a few times. The chain carries TRBV18 and TRBJ1-2; the match to TRBD1 covers 11 bases. The germline gives CDR1 KGHSH, CDR2 LQKENI. The junction had 7 bases not matched to a gene; V was cut back by 3 bases and J by 7 bases. CDR3 length equals 15 residues. The CDR3 DNA is TGTGCCAGCTCACCCCTTGGGACAGGGGGTTCTGGCTACACCTTC. Residues: CASSPLGTGGSGYTF.

V is TRBV20-1 and J is TRBJ2-7, with TRBD1 matching over 10 bases. The CDR3 loop spans 15 amino acids. The germline V gene has CDR1 DFQATT and CDR2 SNEGSKA (reference sequence). Trimming at V came to 0 bases and at J to 5 bases, leaving 7 bases not matched to a gene. The CDR3 nucleotides read TGCAGTGCTAGAGACCCCGGGACAGGGGAGGACGAGCAGTACTTC. Its protein product is CSARDPGTGEDEQYF.

This clonotype was observed at least ten times. This chain uses TRBV5-5 with TRBJ1-6, with unresolved D. Germline CDR1 is SGHKS and CDR2 is YYEKEE (reference sequence). The CDR3 spans 14 residues. Trimming took off 2 bases at V and 10 bases at J, with 13 bases between the two ends. This chain's CDR3 is CASSLNSVGSPLHF. The CDR3 DNA is TGTGCCAGCAGCTTAAACTCGGTGGGCTCACCCCTCCACTTT.

The chain employs TRBV7-2 and TRBJ2-2; D may correspond to TRBD1 or TRBD2 (6 bases each). CDR3 length equals 16 residues. The V and J ends lost 1 base and 4 bases respectively, with 13 bases between them. Germline lookup yields CDR1 SGHTA and CDR2 FQGNSA. In DNA, the CDR3 is TGTGCCAGCAGCTTAGGGTGGGGGCGGGGCACCGGGGAGCTGTTTTTT. Amino acid sequence: CASSLGWGRGTGELFF. The whole variable domain, remainder taken from reference TRBV7-2 and TRBJ2-2, is GAGVSQSPSNKVTEKGKDVELRCDPISGHTALYWYRQSLGQGLEFLIYFQGNSAPDKSGLPSDRFSAERTGGSVSTLTIQRTQQEDSAVYLCASSLGWGRGTGELFFGEGSRLTVL.

With regard to this clonotype: Being one base from a much bigger clone, this may be a read error. The chain recombines TRBV2 with TRBJ1-1; D may be TRBD1 (5 bases). The CDR3 runs to 14 residues. Germline V gene lookup returns CDR1 SNHLY and CDR2 FYNNEI. Trimming left V 11 bases short and J 0 bases short, with 16 bases between. In DNA, the CDR3 is TGTGCCGGCAAGCCATGGGGGATGAACACTGAAGCTTTCTTT. Its protein is CAGKPWGMNTEAFF.

This clonotype was seen ten or more times. V usage is TRBV30 and J usage is TRBJ1-5; no reliable D call. The CDR3 contains 13 residues. The germline CDR1 and CDR2 sequences are GTSNPN and SVGIG (reference sequence). Trimming cost V 3 bases and J 6 bases, with 12 bases left between them. The CDR3 DNA sequence: TGTGCCTGGAGCTTAGGAGGATTTCAGCCCCAGCATTTT. This encodes CAWSLGGFQPQHF. Looking up the rest from reference TRBV30 and TRBJ1-5 gives the full variable domain: SQTIHQWPATLVQPVGSPLSLECTVEGTSNPNLYWYRQAAGRGLQLLFYSVGIGQISSEVPQNLSASRPQDRQFILSSKKLLLSDSGFYLCAWSLGGFQPQHFGDGTRLSIL.

This clonotype was seen ten or more times. The chain recombines TRBV28 with TRBJ2-7; perhaps TRBD1 as D (6 bases). Between the trimmed V and J ends, which lost 6 bases and 2 bases, there was a span of 14 bases. The V gene's germline CDR1 is MDHEN and CDR2 SYDVKM. The CDR3 spans 14 residues. DNA of the CDR3: TGTGCCAGCAGCCTCACAGGGCCCCCCTACGAGCAGTACTTC. Its translation is CASSLTGPPYEQYF.

CDR3 region: CAWTQGLNSYNEQFF. The CDR3 region has the DNA TGTGCCTGGACCCAAGGACTGAACTCCTACAATGAGCAGTTCTTC. The chain employs TRBV30 and TRBJ2-1, with D maybe TRBD2 (5 bases). Germline-derived CDR1 and CDR2 are GTSNPN and SVGIG (reference sequence). The CDR3 totals 15 residues. V was clipped by 4 bases and J by 0 bases, with 13 bases between them.

This chain links TRBV7-2 with TRBJ2-1; D remains ambiguous. V lost 7 bases and J 6 bases, leaving 13 bases between the germline ends. The CDR3 contains 13 residues. Germline CDR1 reads SGHTA; CDR2 reads FQGNSA. CDR3 region: CASTGRRCNEQFF. The CDR3, as DNA: TGTGCCAGCACTGGACGGCGGTGCAATGAGCAGTTCTTC.

There are a few counts of this clonotype. This chain uses TRBV27 with TRBJ2-3; unclear D gene. In germline, CDR1 is MNHEY, CDR2 SMNVEV (reference sequence). This CDR3 spans 9 amino acids. V was trimmed by 6 bases and J by 14 bases, leaving 9 bases between them. CDR3 bases: TGTGCCAGCAGCCGGAACCGGTATTTT. This codes for CASSRNRYF.

This clonotype was detected many times. The chain links TRBV28 to TRBJ2-2, with TRBD1 matching over 9 bases. The CDR3 spans 16 residues. The V gene end was trimmed by 4 bases and the J gene end by 3 bases; junction bases not matched to a gene: 6. Germline loops: CDR1 MDHEN, CDR2 SYDVKM. The CDR3 DNA is TGTGCCAGCAGTTCTCCGGGACAGGGCTACACCGGGGAGCTGTTTTTT. Protein product: CASSSPGQGYTGELFF.

The rearrangement joins TRBV20-1 to TRBJ1-1; no clear D gene. The CDR3 runs to 13 residues. Germline V gives CDR1 DFQATT, CDR2 SNEGSKA (reference sequence). V was trimmed by 0 bases and J by 10 bases, leaving 15 bases between them. CDR3 region: CSARDQTEASAFF. In DNA form, the CDR3 reads TGCAGTGCTAGAGATCAAACAGAGGCCTCAGCTTTCTTT.

A remark on this clonotype: This may be a read error, as it is one base from a much larger clone. The chain carries TRBV16 and TRBJ2-7; D is perhaps TRBD1 (6 bases). Germline CDR1 and CDR2: KGHSY and FQNENV. The germline V and J ends were trimmed by 4 bases and 2 bases, with 18 bases remaining between them. This CDR3 comprises 16 residues. CDR3 amino acids: CASSPHRTEAAYEQYF. The CDR3 DNA follows: TGTGCCAGCAGCCCCCACCGGACAGAGGCGGCCTACGAGCAGTACTTC.

This chain joins TRBV7-8 and TRBJ2-7; 7 positions match TRBD2. The closer fit of TRBJ2-5 to the DNA end suggests the J call may be wrong. Germline V gene lookup returns CDR1 SGHVS and CDR2 FQNEAQ. CDR3 length: 15 amino acids. The CDR3 is CASSGGGGSWETQYF. The CDR3, as DNA: TGTGCCAGCAGCGGAGGTGGCGGGAGCTGGGAGACCCAGTACTTC.

Details on this clonotype: A read error may produce the germline difference seen at one junction end. J is TRBJ2-3 and V is TRBV27; 7 positions match TRBD1. Germline V gene sequence: CDR1 MNHEY, CDR2 SMNVEV (reference sequence). CDR3 length: 14 residues. The DNA for the CDR3 is TGTGCCGGCAGTTTAAGGGGGCGCACAGATACGCAGTATTTT. It yields the protein CAGSLRGRTDTQYF.

As to this clonotype: A much bigger clone sits one base away, suggesting this may be a read error. The chain carries TRBV7-9 and TRBJ2-1; D call uncertain. In germline, CDR1 is SEHNR, CDR2 FQNEAQ (reference sequence). The CDR3 contains 13 residues. Trimming pared 0 bases from V and 8 bases from J, leaving 8 bases between. CDR3 sequence (DNA): TGTGCCAGCAGCTTAGCGAGAGATTATGAGCAGTTCTTC. It yields the protein CASSLARDYEQFF.

This clonotype came up a few times. The rearrangement links TRBV24-1 to TRBJ2-1; 7 bases map to TRBD1. Germline CDR1 is KGHDR and CDR2 is SFDVKD. The trim removed 5 bases at V and 6 bases at J, leaving 6 bases unmatched. CDR3 length: 14 residues. This CDR3 reads CATSAGQLFNEQFF. The CDR3 nucleotides read TGTGCCACCAGTGCGGGACAGCTCTTCAATGAGCAGTTCTTC.

This clonotype was detected a few times. The V gene is TRBV12-3 or TRBV12-4, the J gene TRBJ2-3, with 8 bases matching TRBD1. Unmatched junction bases numbered 17, after V lost 6 bases and J lost 0 bases. The CDR3 loop spans 19 amino acids. In DNA, the CDR3 is TGTGCCAGCAGGGGGTTCAAGGGGCCGGACAGGGTCAGCACAGATACGCAGTATTTT. Residues: CASRGFKGPDRVSTDTQYF.